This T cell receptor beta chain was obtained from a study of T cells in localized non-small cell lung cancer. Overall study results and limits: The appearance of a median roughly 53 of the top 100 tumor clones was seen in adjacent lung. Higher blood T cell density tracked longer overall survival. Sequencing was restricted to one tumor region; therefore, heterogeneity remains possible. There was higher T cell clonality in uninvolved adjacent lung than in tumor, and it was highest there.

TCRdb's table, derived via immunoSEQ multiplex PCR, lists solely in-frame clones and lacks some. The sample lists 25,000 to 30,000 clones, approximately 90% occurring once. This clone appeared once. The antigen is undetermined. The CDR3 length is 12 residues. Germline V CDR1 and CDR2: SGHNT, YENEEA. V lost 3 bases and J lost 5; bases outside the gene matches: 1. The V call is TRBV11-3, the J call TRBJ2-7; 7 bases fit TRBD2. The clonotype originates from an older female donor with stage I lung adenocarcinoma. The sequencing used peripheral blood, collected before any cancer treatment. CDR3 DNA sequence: TGTGCCAGCAGCTTGGGAGGGAACGAGCAGTACTTC. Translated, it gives CASSLGGNEQYF.